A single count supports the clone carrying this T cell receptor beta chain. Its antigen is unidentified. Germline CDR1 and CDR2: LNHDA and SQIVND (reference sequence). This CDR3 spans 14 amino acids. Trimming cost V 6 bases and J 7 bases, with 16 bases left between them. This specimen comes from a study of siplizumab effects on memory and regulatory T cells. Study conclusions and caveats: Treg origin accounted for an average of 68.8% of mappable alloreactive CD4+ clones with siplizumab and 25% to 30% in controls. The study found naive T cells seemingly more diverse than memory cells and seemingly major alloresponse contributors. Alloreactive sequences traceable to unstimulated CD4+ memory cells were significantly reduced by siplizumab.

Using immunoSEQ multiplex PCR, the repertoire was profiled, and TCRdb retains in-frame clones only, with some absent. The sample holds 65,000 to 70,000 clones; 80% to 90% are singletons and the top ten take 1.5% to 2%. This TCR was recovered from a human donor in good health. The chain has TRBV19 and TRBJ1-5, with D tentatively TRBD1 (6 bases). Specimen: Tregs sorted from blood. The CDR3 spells CASSPPRGGQPQHF. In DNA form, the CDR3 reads TGTGCCAGTAGCCCGCCCAGGGGCGGGCAGCCCCAGCATTTT.